The clone carrying this T cell receptor beta chain has a handful of counts. As yet, its antigen is unknown. Using a J-beta primer mix together with a sample-barcoded 5' primer, a second PCR was run for roughly 7 to 11 cycles. TCRdb reanalysed the 5' RACE reads using MiXCR and keeps one entry per CDR3 protein. The sample consists of under 2 million distinct CDR3 sequences, 30% to 35% of them appearing once. The sample belongs to a study of blood T cells in healthy people across ages. Study outcomes and limitations: Those diversity estimates obtained from one million T cells were thought to be underestimates.

V was trimmed by 7 bases and J by 4 bases, leaving 10 bases between them. CDR1 and CDR2 from the germline V gene are SNHLY and FYNNEI. There are 12 residues in the CDR3. The receptor comes from a woman aged 25 to 39 in good health. The chain has TRBV2 and TRBJ1-2, with D unresolved. Source material: blood. CDR3 bases: TGTGCCAGCACGCCAGACGGCTATGGCTACACCTTC. It yields the protein CASTPDGYGYTF.